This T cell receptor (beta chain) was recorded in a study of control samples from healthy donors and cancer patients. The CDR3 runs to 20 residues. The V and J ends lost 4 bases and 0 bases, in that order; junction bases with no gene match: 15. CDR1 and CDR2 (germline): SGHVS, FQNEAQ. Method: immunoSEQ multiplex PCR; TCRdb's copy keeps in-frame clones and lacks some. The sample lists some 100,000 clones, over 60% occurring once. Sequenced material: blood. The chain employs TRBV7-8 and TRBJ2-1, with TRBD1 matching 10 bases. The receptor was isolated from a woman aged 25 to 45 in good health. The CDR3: CASSSFLGTGALGSYNEQFF. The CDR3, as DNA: TGTGCCAGCAGCTCCTTTTTGGGGACAGGGGCCCTCGGCTCCTACAATGAGCAGTTCTTC. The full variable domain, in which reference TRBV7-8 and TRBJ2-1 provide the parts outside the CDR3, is GAGVSQSPRYKVAKRGQDVALRCDPISGHVSLFWYQQALGQGPEFLTYFQNEAQLDKSGLPSDRFFAERPEGSVSTLKIQRTQQEDSAVYLCASSSFLGTGALGSYNEQFFGPGTRLTVL.